This T cell receptor beta chain was captured in a study of blood T cell repertoires in COVID-19. Study at large: The study drew acute and convalescent COVID-19 samples from the United States, Italy and Spain. T cells, B-cell-depleted T cells, or PBMCs supplied cDNA or gDNA.

Germline V gives CDR1 SGHTS, CDR2 YDEGEE. This CDR3 spans 11 amino acids. Deletions cut 4 bases from V and 15 bases from J, with 14 bases between. In the authors' workflow: The assay estimated nucleated cells by amplifying reference gene primers. Profiling relied on immunoSEQ multiplex PCR, and the TCRdb table lists in-frame clones only, not all of them. V and J calls plus clone size are reproduced from that table; the DNA served to infer D and trimming. Of around 100,000 clones detected, about four fifths appear once; the ten largest clones hold approximately 24%. The source of this sequence is a human donor in a cohort sampled during active COVID-19. The sequencing input was peripheral blood. The rearrangement joins TRBV5-8 to TRBJ2-1; no definite D call. CDR3 region: CASSRVSKPFF. CDR3 DNA: TGTGCCAGCAGCAGAGTTAGCAAGCCGTTCTTC. Combining the CDR3 with reference TRBV5-8 and TRBJ2-1 gives the whole variable domain EAGVTQSPTHLIKTRGQQATLRCSPISGHTSVYWYQQALGLGLQFLLWYDEGEERNRGNFPPRFSGRQFPNYSSELNVNALELEDSALYLCASSRVSKPFFGPGTRLTVL.